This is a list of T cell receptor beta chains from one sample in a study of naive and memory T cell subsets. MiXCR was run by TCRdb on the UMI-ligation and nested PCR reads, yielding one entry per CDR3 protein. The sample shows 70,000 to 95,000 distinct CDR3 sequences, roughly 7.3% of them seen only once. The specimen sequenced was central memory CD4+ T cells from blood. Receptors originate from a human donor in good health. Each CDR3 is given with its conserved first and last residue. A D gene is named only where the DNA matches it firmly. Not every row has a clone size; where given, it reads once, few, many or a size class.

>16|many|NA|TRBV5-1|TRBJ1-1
TGCGCCAGCAGCTTGTCGTCGGTTTGGGCAGATACTGAAGCTTTCTTT
CASSLSSVWADTEAFF
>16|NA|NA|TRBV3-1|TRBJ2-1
TGTGCCAGCAGCCAAGAACTAACAGGGGGGGAGAATGAGCAGTTCTTC
CASSQELTGGENEQFF
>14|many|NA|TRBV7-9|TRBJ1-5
TGTGCCAGCAGCAACCTTCAAAGGACTCAGCCCCAGCATTTT
CASSNLQRTQPQHF
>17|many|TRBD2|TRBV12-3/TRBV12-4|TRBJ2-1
TGTGCCAGCACGACGCAGGTACTAGCGGGAATCCACAATGAGCAGTTCTTC
CASTTQVLAGIHNEQFF
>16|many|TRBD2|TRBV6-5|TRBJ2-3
TGTGCCAGCAGTTACTCGGTCCGGGGGGGCCGAGATACGCAGTATTTT
CASSYSVRGGRDTQYF
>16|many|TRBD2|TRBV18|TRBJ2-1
TGTGCCAGCTCACCGGGAGTTACTAGCGCGCCCAATGAGCAGTTCTTC
CASSPGVTSAPNEQFF
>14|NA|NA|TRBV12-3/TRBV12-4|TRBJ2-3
TGTGCCATCTATCCCATCTCGGGCACAGATACGCAGTATTTT
CAIYPISGTDTQYF
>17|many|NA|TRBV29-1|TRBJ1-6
TGCAGCGTTGAGTATATCCAGGGGCTGGCCTATAATTCACCCCTCCACTTT
CSVEYIQGLAYNSPLHF
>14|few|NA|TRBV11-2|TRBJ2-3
TGTGCCAGCAGCCCCGGGGGGCTGAGAGATACGCAGTATTTT
CASSPGGLRDTQYF
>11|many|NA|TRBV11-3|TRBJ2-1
TGTGCCAGCACAGGGGGGAATGAGCAGTTCTTC
CASTGGNEQFF
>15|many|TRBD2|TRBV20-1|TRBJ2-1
TGCAGTGTAGATTTTATGACGGGGGGGCTAGGTGAGCAGTTCTTC
CSVDFMTGGLGEQFF
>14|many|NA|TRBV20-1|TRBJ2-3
TGCAGTGCTAGAGAATTTAGTAGCGCAGATACGCAGTATTTT
CSAREFSSADTQYF
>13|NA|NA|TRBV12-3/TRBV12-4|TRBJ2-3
TGTGCCAGCAGCCTACTGAGCACAGATACGCAGTATTTT
CASSLLSTDTQYF
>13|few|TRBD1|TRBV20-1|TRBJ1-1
TGCAGTGCCACCCAGGGGGGGAACACTGAAGCTTTCTTT
CSATQGGNTEAFF
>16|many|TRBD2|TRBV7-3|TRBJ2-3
TGTGCCAGCAGCACCCAACTAGCGGGAGGACCAAATACGCAGTATTTT
CASSTQLAGGPNTQYF
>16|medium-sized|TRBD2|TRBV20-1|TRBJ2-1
TGCAGTGCTAGTCCTAGAGCGGGAGGGTCCTACAATGAGCAGTTCTTC
CSASPRAGGSYNEQFF
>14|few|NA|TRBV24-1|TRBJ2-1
TGTGCCACCATGGGGGATGTGTCCTACAATGAGCAGTTCTTC
CATMGDVSYNEQFF
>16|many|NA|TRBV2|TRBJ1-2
TGTGCCAGCAGTTTTACTCGGGCCCCAACCAGCTATGGCTACACCTTC
CASSFTRAPTSYGYTF
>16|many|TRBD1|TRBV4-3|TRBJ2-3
TGCGCCAGCAGCCAGCTCGCCTCGACAGGGGCAGATACGCAGTATTTT
CASSQLASTGADTQYF
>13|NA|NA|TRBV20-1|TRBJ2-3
TGCAGTGCCGAGCTATCGTACACAGATACGCAGTATTTT
CSAELSYTDTQYF
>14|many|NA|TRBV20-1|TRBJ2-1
TGCAGTGCTACCAGCGGCCGGGGCTACAATGAGCAGTTCTTC
CSATSGRGYNEQFF
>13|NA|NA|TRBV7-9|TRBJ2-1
TGTGCCAGCAGCTTAGAGAGGAATGGGGGGCAGTTCTTC
CASSLERNGGQFF
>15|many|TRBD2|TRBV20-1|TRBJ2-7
TGCAGTGCAAGACAGACTAGCGGGAGATCAGACGAGCAGTACTTC
CSARQTSGRSDEQYF
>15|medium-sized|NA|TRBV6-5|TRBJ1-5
TGTGCCAGCAGTTACTCGAGTAAGGGGAGTCAGCCCCAGCATTTT
CASSYSSKGSQPQHF
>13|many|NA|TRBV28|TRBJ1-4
TGTGCCAGCAGTGAGGCGTTCAATGAAAAACTGTTTTTT
CASSEAFNEKLFF
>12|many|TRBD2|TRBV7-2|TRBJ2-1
TGTGCCAGCAGCTTAAGCGGGGTGGAGCAGTTCTTC
CASSLSGVEQFF
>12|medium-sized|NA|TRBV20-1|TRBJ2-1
TGCAGTGCTAGTGCACGATACAATGAGCAGTTCTTC
CSASARYNEQFF
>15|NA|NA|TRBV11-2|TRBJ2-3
TGTGCCAGCAGCCCTCAGACTAGTCGGTCAGATACGCAGTATTTT
CASSPQTSRSDTQYF
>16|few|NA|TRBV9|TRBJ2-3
TGTGCCAGCAGCGTAGTGGCTAGCAGCCGGACAGATACGCAGTATTTT
CASSVVASSRTDTQYF
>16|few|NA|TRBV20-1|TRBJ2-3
TGCAGTGCTAGAGGATTCCGTGGACACTTCACAGATACGCAGTATTTT
CSARGFRGHFTDTQYF
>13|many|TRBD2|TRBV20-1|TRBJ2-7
TGCAGTGTGCCGGGACTAGCGGGAGTTGAGCAGTACTTC
CSVPGLAGVEQYF
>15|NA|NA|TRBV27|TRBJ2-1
TGTGCCAGCAGTTTCTTCGAGAATTACAACAATGAGCAGTTCTTC
CASSFFENYNNEQFF
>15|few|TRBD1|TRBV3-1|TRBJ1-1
TGTGCCAGCAGCCCATCGGACAGGGGGAACACTGAAGCTTTCTTT
CASSPSDRGNTEAFF
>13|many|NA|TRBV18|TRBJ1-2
TGTGCCAGCTCCCGGGACGGTAACTATGGCTACACCTTC
CASSRDGNYGYTF
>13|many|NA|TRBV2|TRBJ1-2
TGTGCCAGCAGTCGAGAGGGGCCAGGGGGCTACACCTTC
CASSREGPGGYTF
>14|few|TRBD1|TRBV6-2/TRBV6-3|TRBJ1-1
TGTGCCAGCAGTTACAAGGGGGGACAGACTGAAGCTTTCTTT
CASSYKGGQTEAFF
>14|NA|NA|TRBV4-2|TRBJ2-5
TGTGCCAGCGCCGGAGGAGGGCCCCAAGAGACCCAGTACTTC
CASAGGGPQETQYF
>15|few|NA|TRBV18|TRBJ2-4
TGTGCCAGCTCACCAGAGGGGGAGGCCAAAAACATTCAGTACTTC
CASSPEGEAKNIQYF
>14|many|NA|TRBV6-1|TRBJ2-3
TGTGCCACCTTGGGAGGATGGGTCACAGATACGCAGTATTTT
CATLGGWVTDTQYF
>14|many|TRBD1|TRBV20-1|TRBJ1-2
TGCAGTGCTAGATCCGGGACAGTTAACTATGGCTACACCTTC
CSARSGTVNYGYTF
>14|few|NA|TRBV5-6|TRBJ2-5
TGTGCCAGCAGCTTGGTTGGAGGCCAAGAGACCCAGTACTTC
CASSLVGGQETQYF